One sample yielded the 11 T cell receptor beta chains listed below, sequenced in a study of cytomegalovirus exposure and HLA in healthy donors. It was with 60 Vbeta and 13 Jbeta primers that the PCR ran. Libraries were prepared by immunoSEQ multiplex PCR; TCRdb keeps only in-frame clonotypes and omits some of them. The sample carries 85,000 to 130,000 clones, about 79% recorded once. The sequenced material came from PBMCs. The receptors derive from a woman aged 18-29 years in good health and CMV-seronegative.

This clone was observed a handful of times. This chain connects TRBV4-1 to TRBJ2-3; the D is unclear. Trimming left V 0 bases short and J 2 bases short, with 12 bases between. The germline CDR1 and CDR2 sequences are MGHRA and YSYEKL. The CDR3 spans 16 residues. The CDR3 loop reads CASSQDLSPFTDTQYF. CDR3 sequence (DNA): TGCGCCAGCAGCCAAGATTTGTCCCCGTTCACAGATACGCAGTATTTT.

The V gene is TRBV2, the J gene TRBJ2-3, with D possibly matching TRBD1 (5 bases). The CDR3 loop spans 15 amino acids. Trimming shortened V by 1 base and J by 2 bases, and 10 bases separated the two germline ends. Germline values: CDR1 SNHLY, CDR2 FYNNEI. The CDR3 protein is CASSEDPGNTDTQYF. CDR3 bases: TGTGCCAGCAGTGAAGACCCAGGGAACACAGATACGCAGTATTTT.

CDR3 sequence (DNA): TGCGCCAGCAGTCAATCGGGCCCAGAGACCGGCAATCAGCCCCAGCATTTT. As protein: CASSQSGPETGNQPQHF. The genes are TRBV23-1 and TRBJ1-5; no clear D gene. TRBV23-1 is assigned to the ORF class and has an uncertain function. The CDR3 is 17 amino acids. V was shortened by 0 bases and J by 2 bases, with 14 bases between the two germline ends.

This rearrangement joins TRBV5-4 to TRBJ2-7; 10 bases agree with TRBD1. The V segment lost 2 bases and the J segment 9 bases; nucleotides outside the gene matches: 8. The CDR3 totals 14 residues. CDR1 and CDR2 (germline): SGHNT, YYREEE (reference sequence). CDR3 loop: CASSFGDRGVGQYF. The CDR3 DNA reads as TGTGCCAGCAGCTTTGGGGACAGGGGAGTGGGGCAGTACTTC.

This sequence joins TRBV5-4 and TRBJ2-1; 9 bases agree with TRBD1. This CDR3 comprises 17 residues. From germline, CDR1 is SGHNT and CDR2 YYREEE (reference sequence). The junction had 10 bases not matched to a gene; V was cut back by 4 bases and J by 2 bases. Here the CDR3 DNA reads TGTGCCAGCAGCAAAACAGGGGGCGGCCTCACCTACAATGAGCAGTTCTTC. This encodes CASSKTGGGLTYNEQFF.

The chain couples TRBV7-2 to TRBJ2-3, with D possibly matching TRBD2 (5 bases). This CDR3 region has 15 residues. Trimming took 0 bases from V and 2 from J, leaving 9 bases between them. The germline gives CDR1 SGHTA, CDR2 FQGNSA. The DNA of the CDR3 is TGTGCCAGCAGCTTAGCGTGGGGAGCCACAGATACGCAGTATTTT. This translates into CASSLAWGATDTQYF.

V gene TRBV19 combines with J gene TRBJ1-5, with D possibly matching TRBD1 (6 bases). The CDR3 runs 14 residues. Trimming took off 6 bases at V and 1 base at J, with 10 bases between the two ends. Germline CDR1 LNHDA, CDR2 SQIVND (reference sequence). DNA for the CDR3: TGTGCCAGTAGCAGGGGTTACAGCAATCAGCCCCAGCATTTT. This gives the protein CASSRGYSNQPQHF.

CDR3 DNA sequence: TGTGCCGCCCGCGCGGGGCGGAGCTCCTACAATGAGCAGTTCTTC. Protein: CAARAGRSSYNEQFF. V and J are TRBV6-1 and TRBJ2-1, with a possible D match to TRBD2 (6 bases). Germline V gene data show CDR1 as MNHNS and CDR2 as SASEGT. V dropped 11 bases and J dropped 0 bases, with 17 bases sitting between them. There are 15 residues in the CDR3.

The J gene is TRBJ2-1, the V gene TRBV27; perhaps TRBD1 as D (6 bases). Looked up from germline, CDR1 is MNHEY and CDR2 is SMNVEV (reference sequence). This CDR3 comprises 18 residues. Deletions cut 1 base from V and 12 bases from J, with 28 bases between. CDR3 DNA sequence: TGTGCCAGCAGTTTATTCTTAGTAACACAGGGAGAGGCGGGTGCGCAGTTCTTC. Translation gives CASSLFLVTQGEAGAQFF.

The CDR3 protein is CASSRGPYRGQTGELFF. The DNA for the CDR3 is TGTGCCAGCAGCCGGGGGCCCTACAGGGGGCAAACCGGGGAGCTGTTTTTT. J is TRBJ2-2 and V is TRBV7-3, with 9 bases matching TRBD1. The germline V gene has CDR1 SGHTA and CDR2 FQGTGA. The CDR3 is 17 amino acids. Trimming at V came to 5 bases and at J to 5 bases, leaving 12 bases not matched to a gene.

The J gene is TRBJ2-3, the V gene TRBV7-3; 8 bases are shared with TRBD2. CDR3 size: 15 residues. Looked up from germline, CDR1 is SGHTA and CDR2 is FQGTGA. J gave up 6 bases and V 6 bases, and 11 bases lay outside the gene matches. Here the CDR3 reads CASRFGRTSSDTQYF. The DNA of the CDR3 is TGTGCCAGCAGGTTTGGTAGGACTAGCTCGGATACGCAGTATTTT.